This T cell receptor (beta chain) was profiled in a study of beta chain features in type 1 diabetes. As to this clone: Its matching antigen is unknown.

Study-wide points: A moderate, significant TCRB CDR3 shortening appeared in type 1 diabetes across four CD4+ subsets.

The isolated RNA, all of it, was reverse transcribed, so expressed TCRB transcripts were what got sequenced. Repertoires were generated with immunoSEQ multiplex PCR, while TCRdb's copy carries only in-frame clones and drops some. The data show around 400,000 clones, less than 15% seen once. The CDR3 is made up of 14 amino acids. Per the germline V gene, CDR1 is MDHEN and CDR2 is SYDVKM. The V and J ends lost 5 bases and 5 bases, in that order; junction bases with no gene match: 6. The TCR was taken from a woman aged 18 to 35 in good health. The chain joins TRBV28 to TRBJ2-5; 9 bases line up with TRBD1. Sequencing was carried out using naive CD4+ T cells from blood. The CDR3 protein is CASSPTGTGETQYF. The CDR3 nucleotides read TGTGCCAGCAGTCCCACCGGGACAGGGGAGACCCAGTACTTC.